The present T cell receptor (beta chain) was sequenced within a study of CD8 T cells in ankylosing spondylitis. Study-wide findings and caveats: Reports say disease-linked clones showed up significantly more in matched ankylosing spondylitis synovial fluid. Some of the motif variants had earlier been found in reactive arthritis patients' fluid and blood. With a CD8+ phenotype, disease-linked clones were relatively rare in peripheral blood.

As to this clonotype: Its antigen is still unknown.

The CDR3 is 14 residues long. Trimming cost V 5 bases and J 5 bases, with 12 bases left between them. CDR1 and CDR2 from the germline V gene are MDHEN and SYDVKM. TCRdb reprocessed the 5' RACE reads via MiXCR and lists one record per CDR3 protein. The table lists 15,000 to 20,000 distinct CDR3 sequences, less than 9.5% of them singletons. Sequenced material: blood. This chain uses TRBV28 with TRBJ2-2; D uncertain. The TCR sequence derives from a male donor with ankylosing spondylitis or in good health (not recorded which). CDR3 sequence (DNA): TGTGCCAGCAGTCCACGGACGGAAACCGGGGAGCTGTTTTTT. It yields the protein CASSPRTETGELFF.